This TCR beta chain derives from a study of blood T cell repertoires in COVID-19. Sequenced by immunoSEQ multiplex PCR; TCRdb stores in-frame clones only, minus some. The repertoire holds about 140,000 clones, with around 81% as singletons. The CDR3 contains 17 residues. The ends lost 2 bases at V and 2 bases at J; junction bases unmatched: 7. Germline CDR1 reads MNHEY; CDR2 reads SVGEGT. This receptor was identified in a woman aged 55-75 years with acute or convalescent COVID-19. The genes are TRBV6-2 or TRBV6-3 and TRBJ2-1; 9 bases map to TRBD2. Input material: peripheral blood. As DNA, the CDR3 is TGTGCCAGCAGTTACGGAGCGGGAGGCTTCCCCTACAATGAGCAGTTCTTC. It specifies CASSYGAGGFPYNEQFF.